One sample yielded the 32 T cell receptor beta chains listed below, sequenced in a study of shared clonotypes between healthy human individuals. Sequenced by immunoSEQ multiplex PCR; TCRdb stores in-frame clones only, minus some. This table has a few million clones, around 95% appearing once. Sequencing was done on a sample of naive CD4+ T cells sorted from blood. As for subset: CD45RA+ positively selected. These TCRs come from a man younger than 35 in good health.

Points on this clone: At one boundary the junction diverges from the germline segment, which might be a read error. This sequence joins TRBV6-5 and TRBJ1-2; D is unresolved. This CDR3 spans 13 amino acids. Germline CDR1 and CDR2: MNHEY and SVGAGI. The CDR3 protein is CATFQSVRFGYTF. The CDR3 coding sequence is TGCGCCACTTTTCAATCCGTCCGCTTTGGCTACACCTTC.

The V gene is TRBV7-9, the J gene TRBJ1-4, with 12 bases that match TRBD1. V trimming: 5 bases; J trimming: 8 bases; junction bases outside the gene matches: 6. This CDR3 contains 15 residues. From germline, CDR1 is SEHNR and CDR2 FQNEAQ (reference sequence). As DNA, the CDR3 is TGTGCCAGCAGCCTCCTCGGGACAGGGGGCGAAAAACTGTTTTTT. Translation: CASSLLGTGGEKLFF.

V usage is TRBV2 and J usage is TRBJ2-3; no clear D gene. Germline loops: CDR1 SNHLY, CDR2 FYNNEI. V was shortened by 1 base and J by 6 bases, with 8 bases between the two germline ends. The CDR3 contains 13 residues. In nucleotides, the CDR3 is TGTGCCAGCAGTGAAGACGGACCTGATACGCAGTATTTT. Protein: CASSEDGPDTQYF.

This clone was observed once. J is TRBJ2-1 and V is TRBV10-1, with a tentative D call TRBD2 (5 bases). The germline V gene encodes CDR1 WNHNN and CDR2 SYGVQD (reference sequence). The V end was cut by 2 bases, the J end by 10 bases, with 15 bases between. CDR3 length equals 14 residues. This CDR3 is CASSEQIAGKEQFF. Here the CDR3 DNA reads TGCGCCAGCAGTGAGCAGATTGCCGGGAAAGAGCAGTTCTTC.

The CDR3 DNA reads as TGCAGCGTTGGGCGGGAGGCGAGCTCCTACGAGCAGTACTTC. Translating gives CSVGREASSYEQYF. The chain recombines TRBV29-1 with TRBJ2-7, with 8 bases matching TRBD2. This CDR3 contains 14 residues. Germline V gene data show CDR1 as SQVTM and CDR2 as ANQGSEA. The ends lost 4 bases at V and 0 bases at J; junction bases unmatched: 5.

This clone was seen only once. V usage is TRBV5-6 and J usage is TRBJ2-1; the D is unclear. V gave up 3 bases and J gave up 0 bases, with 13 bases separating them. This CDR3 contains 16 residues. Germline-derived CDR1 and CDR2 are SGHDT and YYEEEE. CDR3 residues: CASSSPGLSSYNEQFF. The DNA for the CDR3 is TGTGCCAGCAGCTCACCAGGTCTGAGCTCCTACAATGAGCAGTTCTTC.

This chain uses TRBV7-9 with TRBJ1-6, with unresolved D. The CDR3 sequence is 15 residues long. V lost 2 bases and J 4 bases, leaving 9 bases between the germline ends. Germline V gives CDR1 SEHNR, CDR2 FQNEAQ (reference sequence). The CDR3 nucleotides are TGTGCCAGCAGCTTATGGGAGGGATATAATTCACCCCTCCACTTT. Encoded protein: CASSLWEGYNSPLHF.

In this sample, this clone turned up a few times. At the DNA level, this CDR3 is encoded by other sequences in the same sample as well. The CDR3 DNA reads TGTGCCTGGAGTGCAGGGACACACTATGGCTACACCTTC. Protein product: CAWSAGTHYGYTF. The V call is TRBV30, the J call TRBJ1-2; perhaps TRBD1 as D (6 bases). Germline CDR1 and CDR2: GTSNPN and SVGIG (reference sequence). This CDR3 spans 13 amino acids. Trimming stripped 1 base from V and 3 bases from J, with 9 bases between.

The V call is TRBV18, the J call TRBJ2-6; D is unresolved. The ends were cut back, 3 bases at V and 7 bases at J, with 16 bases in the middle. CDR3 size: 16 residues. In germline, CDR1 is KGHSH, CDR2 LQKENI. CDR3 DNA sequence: TGTGCCAGCTCACCGGCGGTTAGATCTGTAGCCAACGTCCTGACTTTC. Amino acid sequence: CASSPAVRSVANVLTF. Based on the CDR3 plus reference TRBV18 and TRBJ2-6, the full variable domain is NAGVMQNPRHLVRRRGQEARLRCSPMKGHSHVYWYRQLPEEGLKFMVYLQKENIIDESGMPKERFSAEFPKEGPSILRIQQVVRGDSAAYFCASSPAVRSVANVLTFGAGSRLTVL.

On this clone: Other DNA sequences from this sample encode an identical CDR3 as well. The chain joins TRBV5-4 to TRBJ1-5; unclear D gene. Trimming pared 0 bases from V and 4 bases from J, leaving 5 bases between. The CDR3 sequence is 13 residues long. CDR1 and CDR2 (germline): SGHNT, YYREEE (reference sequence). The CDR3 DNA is TGTGCCAGCAGCTTGGACTTTAATCAGCCCCAGCATTTT. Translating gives CASSLDFNQPQHF.

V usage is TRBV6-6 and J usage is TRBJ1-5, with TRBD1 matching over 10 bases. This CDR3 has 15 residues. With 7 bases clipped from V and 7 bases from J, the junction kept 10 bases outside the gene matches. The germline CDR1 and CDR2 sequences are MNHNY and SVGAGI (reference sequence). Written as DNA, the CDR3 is TGTGCCAGCACGACAGGGGGCCCGAGTGGGCAGCCCCAGCATTTT. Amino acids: CASTTGGPSGQPQHF.

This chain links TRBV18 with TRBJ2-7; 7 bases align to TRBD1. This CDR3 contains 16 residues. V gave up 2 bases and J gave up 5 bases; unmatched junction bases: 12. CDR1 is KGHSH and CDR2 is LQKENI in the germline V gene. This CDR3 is CASSPRVMGQSNEQYF. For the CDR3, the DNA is TGTGCCAGCTCACCAAGGGTGATGGGACAGTCTAACGAGCAGTACTTC.

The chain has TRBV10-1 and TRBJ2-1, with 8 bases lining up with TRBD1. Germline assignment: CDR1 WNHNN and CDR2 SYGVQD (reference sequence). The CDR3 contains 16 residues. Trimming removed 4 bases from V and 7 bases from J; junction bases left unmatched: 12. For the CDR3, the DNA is TGCGCCAGCAGTGGGGGACAATGGACAGGGAGGAATGAGCAGTTCTTC. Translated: CASSGGQWTGRNEQFF.

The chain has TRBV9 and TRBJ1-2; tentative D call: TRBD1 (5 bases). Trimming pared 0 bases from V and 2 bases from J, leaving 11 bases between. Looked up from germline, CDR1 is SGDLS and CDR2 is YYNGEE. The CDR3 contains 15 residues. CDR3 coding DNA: TGTGCCAGCAGCGTAGACCTGACAGACAACTATGGCTACACCTTC. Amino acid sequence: CASSVDLTDNYGYTF.

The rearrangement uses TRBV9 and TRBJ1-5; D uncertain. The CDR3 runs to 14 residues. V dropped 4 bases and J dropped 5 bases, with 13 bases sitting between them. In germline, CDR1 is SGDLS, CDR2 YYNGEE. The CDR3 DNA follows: TGTGCCAGCAGCTATGACCCGAAGGATCAGCCCCAGCATTTT. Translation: CASSYDPKDQPQHF. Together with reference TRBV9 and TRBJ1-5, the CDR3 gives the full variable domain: DSGVTQTPKHLITATGQRVTLRCSPRSGDLSVYWYQQSLDQGLQFLIQYYNGEERAKGNILERFSAQQFPDLHSELNLSSLELGDSALYFCASSYDPKDQPQHFGDGTRLSIL.

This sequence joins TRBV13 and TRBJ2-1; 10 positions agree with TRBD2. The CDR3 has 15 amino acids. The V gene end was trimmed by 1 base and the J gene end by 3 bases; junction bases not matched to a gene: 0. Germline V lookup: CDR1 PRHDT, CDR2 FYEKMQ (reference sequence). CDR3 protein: CASSLASGGYNEQFF. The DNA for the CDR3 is TGTGCCAGCAGCTTAGCTAGCGGGGGCTACAATGAGCAGTTCTTC.

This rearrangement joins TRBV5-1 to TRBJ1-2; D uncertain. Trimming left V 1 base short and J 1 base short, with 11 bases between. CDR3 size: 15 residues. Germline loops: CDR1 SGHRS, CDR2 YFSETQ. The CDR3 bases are TGCGCCAGCAGCTTGACAGACGGCCGTAACTATGGCTACACCTTC. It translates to CASSLTDGRNYGYTF.

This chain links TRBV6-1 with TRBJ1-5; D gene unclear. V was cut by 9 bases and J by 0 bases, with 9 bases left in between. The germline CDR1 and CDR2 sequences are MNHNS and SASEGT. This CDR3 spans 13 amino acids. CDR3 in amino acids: CASGSHSNQPQHF. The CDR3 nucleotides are TGTGCCAGTGGCAGCCATAGCAATCAGCCCCAGCATTTT.

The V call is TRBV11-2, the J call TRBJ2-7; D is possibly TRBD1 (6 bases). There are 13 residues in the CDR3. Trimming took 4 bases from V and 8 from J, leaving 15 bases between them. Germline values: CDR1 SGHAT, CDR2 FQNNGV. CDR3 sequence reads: CASSSFRTAKQYF. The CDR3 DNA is TGTGCCAGCAGCTCTTTTAGGACAGCTAAGCAGTACTTC.

The CDR3 loop is CASSLLAGVPGANVLTF. The CDR3 DNA reads as TGTGCCAGCAGCTTACTAGCGGGAGTGCCCGGGGCCAACGTCCTGACTTTC. The chain recombines TRBV7-2 with TRBJ2-6; 10 nucleotides align to TRBD2. The V and J ends lost 2 bases and 4 bases, in that order; junction bases with no gene match: 5. The CDR3 is 17 residues long. The germline V gene has CDR1 SGHTA and CDR2 FQGNSA.

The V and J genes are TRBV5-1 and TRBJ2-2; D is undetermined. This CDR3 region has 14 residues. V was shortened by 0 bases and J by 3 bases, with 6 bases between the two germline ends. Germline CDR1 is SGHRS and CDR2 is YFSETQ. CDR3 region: CASSLERYTGELFF. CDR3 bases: TGCGCCAGCAGCTTGGAACGATACACCGGGGAGCTGTTTTTT.

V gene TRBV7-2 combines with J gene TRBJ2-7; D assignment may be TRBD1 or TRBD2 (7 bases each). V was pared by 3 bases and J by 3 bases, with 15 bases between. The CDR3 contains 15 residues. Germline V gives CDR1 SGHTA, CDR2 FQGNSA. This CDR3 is CASSFSTGEGYEQYF. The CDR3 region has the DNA TGTGCCAGCAGCTTCTCCACAGGGGAGGGCTACGAGCAGTACTTC.

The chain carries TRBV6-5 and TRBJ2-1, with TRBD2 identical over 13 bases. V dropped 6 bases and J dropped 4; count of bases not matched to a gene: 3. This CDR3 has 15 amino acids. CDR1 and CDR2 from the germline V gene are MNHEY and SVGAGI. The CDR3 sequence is CASRMTSGGYNEQFF. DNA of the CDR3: TGTGCCAGCAGAATGACTAGCGGGGGGTACAATGAGCAGTTCTTC.

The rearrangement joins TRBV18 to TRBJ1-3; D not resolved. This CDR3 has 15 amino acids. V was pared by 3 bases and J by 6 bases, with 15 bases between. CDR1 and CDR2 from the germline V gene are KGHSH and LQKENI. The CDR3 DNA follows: TGTGCCAGCTCACCCTTCGGTCTCTCGGTAAACACCATATATTTT. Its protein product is CASSPFGLSVNTIYF.

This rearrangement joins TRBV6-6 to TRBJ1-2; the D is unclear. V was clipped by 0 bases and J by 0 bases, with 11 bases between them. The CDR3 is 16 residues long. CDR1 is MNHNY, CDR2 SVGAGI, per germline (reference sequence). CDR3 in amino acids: CASSYSETVANYGYTF. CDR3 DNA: TGTGCCAGCAGTTACTCGGAAACAGTAGCTAACTATGGCTACACCTTC.

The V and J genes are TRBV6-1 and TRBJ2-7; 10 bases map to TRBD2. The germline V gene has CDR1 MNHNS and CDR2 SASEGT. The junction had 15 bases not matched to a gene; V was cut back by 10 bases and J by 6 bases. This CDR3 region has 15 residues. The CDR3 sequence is CATKKEGGLAFEQYF. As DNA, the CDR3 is TGTGCCACCAAAAAGGAAGGGGGACTAGCGTTCGAGCAGTACTTC.

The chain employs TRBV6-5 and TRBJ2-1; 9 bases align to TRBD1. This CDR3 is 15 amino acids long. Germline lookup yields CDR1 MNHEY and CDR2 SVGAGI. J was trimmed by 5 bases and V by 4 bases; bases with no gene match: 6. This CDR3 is CASSFPGTGNNEQFF. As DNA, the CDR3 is TGTGCCAGCAGTTTTCCAGGGACAGGGAACAATGAGCAGTTCTTC.

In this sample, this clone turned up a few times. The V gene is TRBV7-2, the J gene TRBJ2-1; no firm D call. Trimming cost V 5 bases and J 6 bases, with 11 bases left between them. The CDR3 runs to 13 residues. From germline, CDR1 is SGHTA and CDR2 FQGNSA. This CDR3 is CASSPQISNEQFF. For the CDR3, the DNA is TGTGCCAGCAGCCCCCAAATAAGCAATGAGCAGTTCTTC.

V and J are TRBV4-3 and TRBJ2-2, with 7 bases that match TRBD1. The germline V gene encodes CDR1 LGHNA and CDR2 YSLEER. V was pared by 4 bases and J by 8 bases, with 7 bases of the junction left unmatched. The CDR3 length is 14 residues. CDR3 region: CASSPGGGRGELFF. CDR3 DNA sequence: TGCGCCAGCAGCCCAGGGGGTGGGCGAGGGGAGCTGTTTTTT.

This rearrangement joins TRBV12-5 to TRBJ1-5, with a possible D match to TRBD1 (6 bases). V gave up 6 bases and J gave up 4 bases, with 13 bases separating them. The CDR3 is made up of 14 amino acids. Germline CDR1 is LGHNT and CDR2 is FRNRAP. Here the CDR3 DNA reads TGTGCTAGTGGCCTCGACAGGAATAATCAGCCCCAGCATTTT. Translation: CASGLDRNNQPQHF.

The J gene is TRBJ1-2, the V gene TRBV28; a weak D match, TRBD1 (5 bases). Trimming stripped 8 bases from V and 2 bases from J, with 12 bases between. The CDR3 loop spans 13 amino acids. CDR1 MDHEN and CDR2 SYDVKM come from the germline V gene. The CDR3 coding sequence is TGTGCCAGCCGAGCGGGGGGGAACTATGGCTACACCTTC. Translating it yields CASRAGGNYGYTF.

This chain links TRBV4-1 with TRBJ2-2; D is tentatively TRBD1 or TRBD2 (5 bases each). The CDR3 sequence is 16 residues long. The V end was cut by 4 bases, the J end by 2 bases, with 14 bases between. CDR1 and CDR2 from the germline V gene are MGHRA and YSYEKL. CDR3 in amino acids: CASSPSRAVNTGELFF. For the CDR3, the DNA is TGCGCCAGCAGCCCTAGCAGGGCGGTCAACACCGGGGAGCTGTTTTTT.